This note documents a single T cell receptor (beta chain) sequence. The clone's antigen remains unknown. The record has no base qualities; no much larger clone is one base away. The sample originates from a study of blood T cell repertoires in COVID-19 (dated by TCRdb to 2018 to 2020). About the study as a whole: Samples covering the acute and convalescent phases of COVID-19 were provided by collaborators in the United States, Italy and Spain. The material from the prospective study consisted of cDNA or gDNA derived from T cells, B-cell-depleted T cells, or PBMCs. Subjects who had been exposed to COVID-19, were actively infected with it, or had recovered from it provided the deeply sampled blood TCRbeta repertoires that made up the dataset. The repertoires were released in a freely available public database intended as a resource for research on the immune response to SARS-CoV-2. Samples were obtained from the ongoing ImmuneRACE study (first 160 participants) and from over 1,000 subjects provided by 6 global collaborators. Sample metadata almost always included a de-identified subject ID, COVID-19 status, age in years and sex. HLA class I and class II types, where available, came from metadata supplied by the sample provider rather than from assay-based typing. The full study reports these points: The quantity of clinical and demographic metadata differed by source and by participant and was supplied without curation.

One collaborating source in Seattle enrolled patients during active infection and followed them longitudinally through the course of disease. The collaborating institutions used their own protocols to collect whole blood in K2EDTA tubes. For TCRbeta analysis, collaborators shipped samples as frozen whole blood, isolated PBMCs, or DNA extracted from either of those sample types. TCRbeta CDR3 regions were amplified from genomic DNA using the immunoSEQ Assay, a bias-controlled multiplex PCR. Per the source publication's procedure: The number of nucleated cells in each sample was estimated by amplification of reference gene primers within the assay. To quantify the absolute abundance of each unique TCRbeta CDR3 rearrangement, sequence reads were collapsed and filtered. For each sample, productive Simpson clonality was calculated as the square root of Simpson's diversity index across productive rearrangements. TCRdb's version of the immuneACCESS table is confined to in-frame rearrangements and falls short of the full clone set. An unresolved V gene accounts for under half of the shortfall where checked; the remainder is of unknown origin. The D gene and trimming were derived from the DNA, and the V and J assignments and clone size from that table. The sample yields about 220,000 clones; 82% were counted once. The ten largest account for 7.5% to 9.5% of the sample.

After removal of 8 bases from V and 5 bases from J, the junction retains 5 bases not matched to a gene. CDR1 and CDR2, looked up from the germline V gene, are MRHNA and SNTAGT. The CDR3, cysteine through phenylalanine, is 14 amino acids long. Only the CDR3 DNA is retained, 42 bases long and in frame from the first base. The TCR comes from a woman aged 80 or over with COVID-19, enrolled during active disease. The rearranged segments are TRBV6-4 and TRBJ2-3; 12 central bases correspond to TRBD1. The source material was peripheral blood. The DNA is as follows: TGTGCCAGCGCGGGACAGGGGGCAGGAGATACGCAGTATTTT. Its translation reads: CASAGQGAGDTQYF.